The 32 T cell receptor beta chains reported below all come from one sample, sequenced in a study of post-analysis software for immune sequencing data. General study findings and limits: With TRBV5-6, TRBV5-1 and TRBV20-1 included, 5 or 6 TRBV segments were more frequent in patients than in controls.

Presence of unique molecular identifiers characterized the TCR beta cDNA libraries. From the PCR reads, TCRdb called clonotypes with MiXCR, one entry per CDR3 protein. Among roughly 700,000 distinct CDR3 sequences listed, 25% to 30% were seen once. For these TCRs, the target antigens are not known. The sample taken for sequencing was blood. The receptor source for this set is a girl between 10 and 17 years old with multiple sclerosis.

This chain connects TRBV24-1 to TRBJ2-1; 11 nucleotides match TRBD2. This CDR3 is 21 amino acids long. CDR1 KGHDR and CDR2 SFDVKD come from the germline V gene. Trimming cost V 4 bases and J 10 bases; bases outside gene matches: 26. The CDR3 DNA is TGTGCCACCAGTGACCGCGCGGCCGGGGTACCGGGACTAGCGGTACCAGGGGAGCAGTTCTTC. Translation gives CATSDRAAGVPGLAVPGEQFF.

Of note for this clonotype: At one boundary the junction diverges from the germline segment, which might be a read error. The chain has TRBV20-1 and TRBJ2-7; 9 bases agree with TRBD2. CDR1 and CDR2 (germline): DFQATT, SNEGSKA (reference sequence). The CDR3 spans 14 residues. CDR3 coding DNA: TGCAGTGCTCCGGGCCTAGCGGGGAGCTACGAACAGTACTTC. It specifies CSAPGLAGSYEQYF.

The gene calls are TRBV4-2 and TRBJ2-5; 7 bases agree with TRBD1. There are 15 residues in the CDR3. Trimming at V came to 1 base and at J to 2 bases, leaving 4 bases not matched to a gene. Germline V gives CDR1 LGHNA, CDR2 YNFKEQ. DNA for the CDR3: TGTGCCAGCAGCCAAGTGTGGGACAGTCAAGAGACCCAGTACTTC. Translating it yields CASSQVWDSQETQYF.

For this clonotype: A read error may account for a junction end that differs from germline. The chain has TRBV11-2 and TRBJ2-1; 10 positions match TRBD2. This CDR3 has 14 amino acids. Germline-derived CDR1 and CDR2 are SGHAT and FQNNGV. This chain's CDR3 is CASRTSGPYNEQCF. CDR3 nucleotide sequence: TGTGCCAGTAGGACTAGCGGCCCCTACAATGAGCAGTGCTTC.

This chain links TRBV20-1 with TRBJ2-3; no firm D call. Looked up from germline, CDR1 is DFQATT and CDR2 is SNEGSKA (reference sequence). CDR3 size: 14 residues. Trimming took off 3 bases at V and 4 bases at J, with 14 bases between the two ends. In DNA, the CDR3 is TGCAGTGCTAGCAGCTACGGTGGTGCAGATACGCAGTATTTT. This translates into CSASSYGGADTQYF.

This sequence joins TRBV10-3 and TRBJ2-7; 10 nucleotides agree with TRBD1. The CDR3 has 15 residues. Germline V gene lookup returns CDR1 ENHRY and CDR2 SYGVKD. Trimming took 6 bases from V and 5 from J; bases not matched to a gene: 10. CDR3 protein: CAISGPGTGAHEQYF. Here the CDR3 DNA reads TGTGCCATCAGCGGTCCCGGGACAGGGGCCCACGAGCAGTACTTC.

In this sample, this clonotype turned up a few times. The chain recombines TRBV4-1 with TRBJ1-1; the D is unclear. CDR3 size: 15 residues. V was cut by 3 bases and J by 5 bases, with 16 bases left in between. The V gene's germline CDR1 is MGHRA and CDR2 YSYEKL. This CDR3 reads CASSQTDHLRTEAFF. Here the CDR3 DNA reads TGCGCCAGCAGCCAGACTGACCACCTTAGGACTGAAGCTTTCTTT.

The DNA of the CDR3 is TGTGCCATCAGTGAGGGAGCAGGCGGGCGCACCGAGACCCAGTACTTC. It translates to CAISEGAGGRTETQYF. This rearrangement joins TRBV10-3 to TRBJ2-5, with D perhaps TRBD2 (5 bases). The CDR3 spans 16 residues. The germline V and J ends were trimmed by 2 bases and 5 bases, with 18 bases remaining between them. Germline lookup yields CDR1 ENHRY and CDR2 SYGVKD.

The CDR3 DNA follows: TGCAGTGCTAGTCCTTTGCCGACTAGCGAGGAAGAGACCCAGTACTTC. Translation gives CSASPLPTSEEETQYF. The rearrangement joins TRBV20-1 to TRBJ2-5; TRBD2 aligns across 8 bases. J lost 3 bases, V lost 3 bases, and 12 bases had no gene match. This CDR3 is 16 amino acids long. Germline CDR1 is DFQATT and CDR2 is SNEGSKA (reference sequence).

The V and J genes are TRBV20-1 and TRBJ2-1; TRBD1 might be the D (5 bases). Germline CDR1 is DFQATT and CDR2 is SNEGSKA (reference sequence). Trimming left V 3 bases short and J 6 bases short, with 9 bases between. This CDR3 comprises 12 residues. CDR3 sequence reads: CSASGRVNEQFF. CDR3 nucleotide sequence: TGCAGTGCTAGTGGCAGGGTCAATGAGCAGTTCTTC.

The chain carries TRBV5-1 and TRBJ2-3, with 7 bases fitting TRBD1. The CDR3 totals 17 residues. The junction had 11 bases not matched to a gene; V was cut back by 4 bases and J by 0 bases. Germline CDR1 and CDR2: SGHRS and YFSETQ. CDR3 sequence (DNA): TGCGCCAGCAGCCCCCGGGACAGCCGCCTGAGCACAGATACGCAGTATTTT. As protein: CASSPRDSRLSTDTQYF.

This clonotype was detected only a few times. In DNA form, the CDR3 reads TGTGCCAGCAGCTTAGCGGGACAGGGGGCGCGTCCAGATACGCAGTATTTT. This codes for CASSLAGQGARPDTQYF. V is TRBV7-2 and J is TRBJ2-3; 12 positions match TRBD1. The CDR3 has 17 residues. The trim removed 0 bases at V and 4 bases at J, leaving 5 bases unmatched. The V gene's germline CDR1 is SGHTA and CDR2 FQGNSA. Drawing the rest from reference TRBV7-2 and TRBJ2-3, the complete variable domain is GAGVSQSPSNKVTEKGKDVELRCDPISGHTALYWYRQSLGQGLEFLIYFQGNSAPDKSGLPSDRFSAERTGGSVSTLTIQRTQQEDSAVYLCASSLAGQGARPDTQYFGPGTRLTVL.

The genes are TRBV7-9 and TRBJ2-3, with TRBD2 matching 15 bases. With 5 bases clipped from V and 6 bases from J, the junction kept 9 bases outside the gene matches. In germline, CDR1 is SEHNR, CDR2 FQNEAQ (reference sequence). CDR3 length equals 17 residues. Here the CDR3 DNA reads TGTGCCAGCAGCACAGGGACTAGCGGGAGGTTTCGCGATACGCAGTATTTT. Its translation: CASSTGTSGRFRDTQYF.

V gene TRBV20-1 combines with J gene TRBJ2-3, with D possibly TRBD1 on 6 matching bases. This CDR3 is built from 14 residues. Trimming shortened V by 1 base and J by 8 bases, and 16 bases separated the two germline ends. Germline CDR1 reads DFQATT; CDR2 reads SNEGSKA (reference sequence). Written as DNA, the CDR3 is TGCAGTGCTAGAGGTGGGGGCCCCCGGGGTACGCAGTATTTT. Its translation: CSARGGGPRGTQYF.

The chain uses TRBV21-1 and TRBJ2-1; no check of the table's D call, TRBD1, against the DNA was made. TRBV21-1 is a pseudogene segment. This CDR3 has 14 amino acids. The CDR3 reads CATPGQGNRNEQFF. CDR3 DNA sequence: TGTGCCACCCCGGGACAGGGGAATAGGAATGAGCAGTTCTTC.

In its sample, this clonotype was seen a few times. This chain joins TRBV20-1 and TRBJ2-1, with D tentatively TRBD1 (5 bases). Trimming pared 2 bases from V and 7 bases from J, leaving 18 bases between. This CDR3 region has 15 residues. In germline, CDR1 is DFQATT, CDR2 SNEGSKA (reference sequence). The CDR3 sequence is CSARPGHGLVNEQFF. The CDR3 DNA reads TGCAGTGCTAGACCCGGACACGGGTTGGTTAATGAGCAGTTCTTC.

V and J are TRBV5-1 and TRBJ2-1; 7 bases fit TRBD1. Losses at the gene ends were 3 bases for V and 4 bases for J; bases not matched to a gene: 13. The CDR3 has 17 amino acids. Germline CDR1 and CDR2: SGHRS and YFSETQ. The CDR3 reads CASSWGGEGQDYNEQFF. In nucleotides, the CDR3 is TGCGCCAGCAGCTGGGGTGGTGAAGGACAGGATTACAATGAGCAGTTCTTC.

This clonotype was counted only a few times. The chain combines TRBV28 with TRBJ1-2; the D gene is possibly TRBD1 (6 bases). This CDR3 is built from 15 residues. Looked up from germline, CDR1 is MDHEN and CDR2 is SYDVKM. V shed 6 bases and J shed 3 bases, with 17 bases lying between them. The CDR3 bases are TGTGCCAGCAGCCTGACCCCGACAGGTGACTATGGCTACACCTTC. Amino acids: CASSLTPTGDYGYTF.

On this clonotype itself: With a much larger clone just one base away, this may be a read error. The J gene is TRBJ1-2, the V gene TRBV29-1; D is possibly TRBD1 (5 bases). The CDR3 contains 12 residues. From germline, CDR1 is SQVTM and CDR2 ANQGSEA. The CDR3 sequence is CGVDSISYGYTF. In nucleotides, the CDR3 is TGCGGCGTCGACAGCATCTCCTATGGCTACACCTTC.

This clonotype showed up just once. The junction departs from the called germline gene at one end, perhaps through a read error. This chain connects TRBV7-9 to TRBJ2-6, with D possibly matching TRBD1 (6 bases). Germline assignment: CDR1 SEHNR and CDR2 FQNEAQ (reference sequence). The CDR3 spans 18 residues. CDR3 nucleotide sequence: TGTGCCAGCAGCAAGTGGACAGTTGAAATGTCTAGGGCCAACGTCCGGACTTTC. Translated, it gives CASSKWTVEMSRANVRTF.

To note about this clonotype: This may be a read error: a much more frequent sequence differs by one nucleotide. Here the CDR3 omits its conserved ending phenylalanine or tryptophan, so a read error is the likely source. The chain links TRBV29-1 to TRBJ1-4; D not resolved. The V end lost 3 bases, the J end lost 7 bases, and 6 bases lay between the germline ends. Germline V gene data show CDR1 as SQVTM and CDR2 as ANQGSEA. The CDR3 runs to 11 residues. This CDR3 is CSVEEGEKLFC. In DNA form, the CDR3 reads TGCAGCGTTGAGGAGGGTGAAAAACTGTTTTGT.

This clonotype was seen more than once but under ten times. The chain recombines TRBV27 with TRBJ2-5, with D possibly being TRBD1 (6 bases). The CDR3 spans 15 residues. With 4 bases removed from V and 5 bases from J, the gap between germline ends came to 17 bases. The germline CDR1 and CDR2 sequences are MNHEY and SMNVEV (reference sequence). As DNA, the CDR3 is TGTGCCAGCAGTTCCCCTCCCACAGGGTTGGAGACCCAGTACTTC. It is translated as CASSSPPTGLETQYF.

The V gene is TRBV4-1, the J gene TRBJ2-3; no reliable D call. The CDR3 runs 13 residues. CDR1 MGHRA and CDR2 YSYEKL come from the germline V gene. Trimming removed 1 base from V and 6 bases from J, with 8 bases in between. CDR3 amino acids: CASSQGFPDTQYF. The CDR3 region has the DNA TGCGCCAGCAGCCAAGGATTCCCGGATACGCAGTATTTT.

This clonotype was seen a handful of times. The V call is TRBV6-5, the J call TRBJ2-4; perhaps D is TRBD1 or TRBD2 (5 bases each). The germline V and J ends were trimmed by 8 bases and 13 bases, with 18 bases remaining between them. The germline CDR1 and CDR2 sequences are MNHEY and SVGAGI. The CDR3 extends over 12 amino acids. CDR3 sequence: CASRNRIGEQYF. CDR3 in DNA: TGTGCCAGCCGTAACAGAATAGGGGAGCAGTACTTC.

The chain couples TRBV27 to TRBJ2-5; 9 nucleotides agree with TRBD2. The CDR3 is 17 residues long. CDR1 and CDR2 from the germline V gene are MNHEY and SMNVEV (reference sequence). The ends lost 0 bases at V and 0 bases at J; junction bases unmatched: 5. The CDR3 loop reads CASSLSMVAGDQETQYF. In DNA, the CDR3 is TGTGCCAGCAGTTTATCGATGGTAGCGGGGGACCAAGAGACCCAGTACTTC.

This clonotype was detected only a few times. The chain links TRBV18 to TRBJ2-1, with D unclear. From germline, CDR1 is KGHSH and CDR2 LQKENI. The V end was cut by 5 bases, the J end by 1 base, with 18 bases between. This CDR3 region has 17 residues. CDR3 region: CASSSSSGTASYNEQFF. The CDR3 region has the DNA TGTGCCAGCTCAAGCTCCTCCGGAACCGCTTCCTACAATGAGCAGTTCTTC.

This sequence joins TRBV20-1 and TRBJ2-1, with 7 bases lining up with TRBD1. Germline V lookup: CDR1 DFQATT, CDR2 SNEGSKA (reference sequence). Trimming at V came to 5 bases and at J to 13 bases, leaving 14 bases not matched to a gene. There are 13 residues in the CDR3. The CDR3 region is CSAPQGDGETQFF. As DNA, the CDR3 is TGCAGTGCTCCCCAGGGGGACGGAGAGACCCAGTTCTTC.

Ten or more counts support this clonotype. This chain uses TRBV10-3 with TRBJ2-7; 9 positions agree with TRBD1. The CDR3 extends over 13 amino acids. After removal of 6 bases from V and 5 bases from J, the junction contained 5 bases not matched to a gene. Per the germline V gene, CDR1 is ENHRY and CDR2 is SYGVKD. The DNA for the CDR3 is TGTGCCATCAGAGAGGGACAGGGTAACGAGCAGTACTTC. Its translation is CAIREGQGNEQYF.

The chain joins TRBV11-2 to TRBJ2-1, with D hard to call. Trimming pared 2 bases from V and 6 bases from J, leaving 5 bases between. This CDR3 has 12 amino acids. Germline V gives CDR1 SGHAT, CDR2 FQNNGV. In DNA form, the CDR3 reads TGTGCCAGCAGCTTATTACCCAATGAGCAGTTCTTC. Amino acids: CASSLLPNEQFF.

The sample holds a few counts of this clonotype. The J gene is TRBJ2-1, the V gene TRBV12-3 or TRBV12-4; a possible D gene is TRBD1 (5 bases). The V gene lost 1 base and the J gene lost 6 bases, with 16 bases spanning the gap. This CDR3 is built from 16 residues. The CDR3 protein is CASSLDQGLWVNEQFF. For the CDR3, the DNA is TGTGCCAGCAGTTTAGATCAGGGTCTTTGGGTCAATGAGCAGTTCTTC.

This clonotype has a handful of counts. The chain links TRBV6-5 to TRBJ1-5; 7 nucleotides align to TRBD1. The V gene end was trimmed by 2 bases and the J gene end by 4 bases; junction bases not matched to a gene: 11. The CDR3 runs to 17 residues. Germline values: CDR1 MNHEY, CDR2 SVGAGI. In nucleotides, the CDR3 is TGTGCCAGCAGTTACGTCGCTCCGGGACAGAGTAATCAGCCCCAGCATTTT. It translates to CASSYVAPGQSNQPQHF.

The chain uses TRBV10-3 and TRBJ1-1; D is perhaps TRBD1 (5 bases). Deletions cut 3 bases from V and 1 base from J, with 15 bases between. Per the germline V gene, CDR1 is ENHRY and CDR2 is SYGVKD. The CDR3 contains 16 residues. This CDR3 reads CAISDPAGDGNTEAFF. The CDR3 bases are TGTGCCATCAGTGACCCCGCGGGGGACGGGAACACTGAAGCTTTCTTT.